The present entry profiles one T cell receptor (beta chain) with its context. Its antigen remains unidentified. Researchers partitioned CD4+ cells into CD45RA+ naive and CD45RA-negative memory subsets. TCRdb keeps only in-frame clones here, not all; method: immunoSEQ multiplex PCR. The table includes about 2 million clones, 85% to 95% detected once. This specimen belongs to a study of shared clonotypes between healthy human individuals. General study findings and limits: Clonotypes that were shared across a few donors made up roughly 5% of naive CD4 clonotypes. Against clonotypes common to all four donors, non-shared ones had lower generation probabilities.

Germline lookup yields CDR1 ENHRY and CDR2 SYGVKD. This CDR3 has 13 residues. Trimming cost V 8 bases and J 7 bases, with 15 bases left between them. The chain uses TRBV10-3 and TRBJ2-1, with a possible D match to TRBD2 (8 bases). The sample comprised naive CD4+ T cells sorted from blood. Sample subset: CD45RA+ positively selected. This clonotype was sampled from a man between 18 and 29 years old in good health. The CDR3 region is CAIREGAKNEQFF. DNA of the CDR3: TGTGCCATCCGGGAGGGGGCGAAGAATGAGCAGTTCTTC.